What follows describes a single T cell receptor beta chain. What it binds is unknown. These data originate in a study of T-cell memory formation after mild COVID-19. TCRdb called the 5' RACE reads again in MiXCR, with one record for every CDR3 protein. The repertoire consists of around 310,000 distinct CDR3 sequences, with over 11% occurring once and the leading ten covering 21%. General study points: Whether day 37 second-wave clones are SARS-CoV-2-specific was not confirmed. Clones that got smaller from day 15 to 85 had even CD4/CD8, while clones growing later tipped toward CD4+.

The V gene's germline CDR1 is DFQATT and CDR2 SNEGSKA (reference sequence). Trimming cost V 2 bases and J 12 bases; bases outside gene matches: 8. This CDR3 has 14 amino acids. The rearrangement links TRBV20-1 to TRBJ2-1, with TRBD2 matching 12 bases. The TCR sequence derives from a young man who had mild COVID-19 (a few samples of this study predate the infection). Cell type and time point are not known. Material for sequencing was PBMCs or a T cell subset sorted from them (not recorded which). CDR3 in DNA: TGCAGTGCTAGACGGCTAGCGGGGGGGCTGAGGCAGTTCTTC. The encoded protein is CSARRLAGGLRQFF.